This entry concerns a single T cell receptor (beta chain). Its antigen is not identified. These data originate in a study of T cell responses to AZD1222 COVID-19 vaccine. TCRdb keeps only in-frame clones here, not all; method: immunoSEQ multiplex PCR. The sample lists under 55,000 clones; approximately 79% were seen once. Study outcomes and limitations: Increases in Spike-specific TCR breadth and depth were seen after two AZD1222 doses. There were vaccine-associated CD4 TCRs across spike, dominant at 160-218 and 743-854.

The J segment lost 1 base and the V segment lost 5 bases, leaving 2 bases of the junction unmatched. CDR3 length: 15 residues. Germline V gives CDR1 SGHVS, CDR2 FQNEAQ. The clonotype comes from an adult in good health. The J gene is TRBJ1-6, the V gene TRBV7-8, with TRBD1 identical over 7 bases. The starting material was peripheral blood, obtained on day 0 of AZD1222 vaccination. The CDR3 DNA reads TGTGCCAGCAGCGGGGACAGTTCCTATAATTCACCCCTCCACTTT. Translating it yields CASSGDSSYNSPLHF.